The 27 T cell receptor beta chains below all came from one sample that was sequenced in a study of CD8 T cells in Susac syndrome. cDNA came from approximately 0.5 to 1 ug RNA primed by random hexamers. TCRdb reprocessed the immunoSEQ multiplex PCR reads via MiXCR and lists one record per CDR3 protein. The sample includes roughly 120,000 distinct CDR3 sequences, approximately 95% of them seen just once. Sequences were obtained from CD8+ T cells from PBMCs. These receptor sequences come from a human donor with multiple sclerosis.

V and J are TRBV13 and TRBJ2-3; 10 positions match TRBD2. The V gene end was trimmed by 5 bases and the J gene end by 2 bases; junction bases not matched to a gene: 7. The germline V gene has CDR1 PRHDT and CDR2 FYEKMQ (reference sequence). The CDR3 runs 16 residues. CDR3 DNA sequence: TGTGCCAGCAGCCCCCGGACTAGCGGAAACACAGATACGCAGTATTTT. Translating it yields CASSPRTSGNTDTQYF. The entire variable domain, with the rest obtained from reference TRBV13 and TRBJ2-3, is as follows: AAGVIQSPRHLIKEKRETATLKCYPIPRHDTVYWYQQGPGQDPQFLISFYEKMQSDKGSIPDRFSAQQFSDYHSELNMSSLELGDSALYFCASSPRTSGNTDTQYFGPGTRLTVL.

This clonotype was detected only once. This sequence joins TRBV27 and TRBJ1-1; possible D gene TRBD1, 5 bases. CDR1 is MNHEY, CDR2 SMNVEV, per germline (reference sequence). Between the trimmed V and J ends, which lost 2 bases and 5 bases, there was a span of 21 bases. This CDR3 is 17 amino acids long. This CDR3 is CASSLRVGGRGGTEAFF. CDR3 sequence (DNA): TGTGCCAGCAGTTTAAGGGTTGGCGGGCGGGGGGGGACTGAAGCTTTCTTT.

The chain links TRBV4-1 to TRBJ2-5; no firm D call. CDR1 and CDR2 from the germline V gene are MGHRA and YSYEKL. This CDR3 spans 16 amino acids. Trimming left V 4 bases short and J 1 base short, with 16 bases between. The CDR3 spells CASSPQVSSLQETQYF. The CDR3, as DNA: TGCGCCAGCAGCCCCCAGGTTAGCAGTCTCCAAGAGACCCAGTACTTC.

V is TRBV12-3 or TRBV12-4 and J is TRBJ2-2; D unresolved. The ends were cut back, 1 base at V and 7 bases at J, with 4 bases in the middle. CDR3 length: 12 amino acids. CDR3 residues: CASSLVNGELFF. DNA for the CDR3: TGTGCCAGCAGTTTAGTCAACGGGGAGCTGTTTTTT.

This CDR3 reads CASSIVLGDSLRETQYF. The CDR3 coding sequence is TGTGCCAGTAGTATAGTTCTAGGCGACAGCTTAAGGGAGACCCAGTACTTC. V is TRBV19 and J is TRBJ2-5, with TRBD1 as a possible D gene (5 bases). V shed 1 base and J shed 5 bases, with 20 bases lying between them. CDR3 size: 17 residues. In germline, CDR1 is LNHDA, CDR2 SQIVND (reference sequence).

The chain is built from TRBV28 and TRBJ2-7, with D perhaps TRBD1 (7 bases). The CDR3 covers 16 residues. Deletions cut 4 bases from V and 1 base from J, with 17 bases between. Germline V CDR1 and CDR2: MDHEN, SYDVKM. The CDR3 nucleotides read TGTGCCAGCAGTTACGGCGGGACAGACAATTCCTACGAGCAGTACTTC. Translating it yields CASSYGGTDNSYEQYF.

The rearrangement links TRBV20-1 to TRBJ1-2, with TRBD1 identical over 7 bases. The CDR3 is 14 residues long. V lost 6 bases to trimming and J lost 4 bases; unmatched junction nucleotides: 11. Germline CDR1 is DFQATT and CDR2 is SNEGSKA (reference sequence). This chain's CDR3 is CSAAIRTGAYGYTF. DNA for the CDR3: TGCAGTGCGGCCATCCGGACAGGAGCCTATGGCTACACCTTC.

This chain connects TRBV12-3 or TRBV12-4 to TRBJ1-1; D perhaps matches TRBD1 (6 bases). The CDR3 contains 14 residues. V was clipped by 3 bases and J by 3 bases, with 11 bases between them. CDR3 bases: TGTGCCAGCAGTTTGGGGGGGGCCGACACTGAAGCTTTCTTT. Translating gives CASSLGGADTEAFF.

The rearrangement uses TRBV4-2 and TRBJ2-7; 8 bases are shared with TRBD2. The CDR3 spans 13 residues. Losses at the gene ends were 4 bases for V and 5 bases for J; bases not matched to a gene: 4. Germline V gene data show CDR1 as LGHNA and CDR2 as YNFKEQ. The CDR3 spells CASSLTGGDEQYF. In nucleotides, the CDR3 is TGTGCCAGCAGCCTTACCGGGGGGGACGAGCAGTACTTC.

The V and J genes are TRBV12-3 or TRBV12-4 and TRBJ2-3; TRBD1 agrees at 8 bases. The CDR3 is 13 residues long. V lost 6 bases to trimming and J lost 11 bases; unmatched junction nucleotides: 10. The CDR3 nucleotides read TGTGCCAGCAGCTCCGGGACAGGAGCTGGGCAGTATTTT. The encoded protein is CASSSGTGAGQYF.

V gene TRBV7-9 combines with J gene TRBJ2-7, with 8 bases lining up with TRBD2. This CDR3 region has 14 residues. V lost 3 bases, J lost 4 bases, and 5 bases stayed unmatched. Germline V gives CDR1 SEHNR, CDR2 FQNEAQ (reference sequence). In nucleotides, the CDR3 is TGTGCCAGCAGCTTCGGCGGGGGGAGATACGAGCAGTACTTC. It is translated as CASSFGGGRYEQYF.

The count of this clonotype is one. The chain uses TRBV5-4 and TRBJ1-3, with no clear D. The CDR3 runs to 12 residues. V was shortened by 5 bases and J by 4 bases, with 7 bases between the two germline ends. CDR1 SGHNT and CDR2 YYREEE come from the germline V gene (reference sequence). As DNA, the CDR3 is TGTGCCAGCAGTCGGTGGGGAAACACCATATATTTT. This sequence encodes CASSRWGNTIYF.

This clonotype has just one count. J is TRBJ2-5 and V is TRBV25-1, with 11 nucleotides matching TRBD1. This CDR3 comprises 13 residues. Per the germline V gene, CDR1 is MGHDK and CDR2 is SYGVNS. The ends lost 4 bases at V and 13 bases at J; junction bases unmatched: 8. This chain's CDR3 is CASSADRGPVTYF. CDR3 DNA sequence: TGTGCCAGCAGTGCGGACAGGGGGCCAGTCACGTACTTC.

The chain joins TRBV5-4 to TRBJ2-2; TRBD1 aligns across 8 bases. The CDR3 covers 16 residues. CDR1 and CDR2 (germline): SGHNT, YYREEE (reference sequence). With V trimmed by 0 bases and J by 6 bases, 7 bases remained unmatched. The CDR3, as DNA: TGTGCCAGCAGCTTGGGCTCAGGGGGCGCATCCGGGGAGCTGTTTTTT. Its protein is CASSLGSGGASGELFF.

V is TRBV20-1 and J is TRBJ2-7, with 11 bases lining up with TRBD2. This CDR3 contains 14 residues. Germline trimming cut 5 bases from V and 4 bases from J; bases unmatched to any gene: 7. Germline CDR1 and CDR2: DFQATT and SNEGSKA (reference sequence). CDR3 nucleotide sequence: TGCAGTGCTGGGGATCTAGCGGGAGGTTACGAGCAGTACGTC. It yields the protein CSAGDLAGGYEQYV.

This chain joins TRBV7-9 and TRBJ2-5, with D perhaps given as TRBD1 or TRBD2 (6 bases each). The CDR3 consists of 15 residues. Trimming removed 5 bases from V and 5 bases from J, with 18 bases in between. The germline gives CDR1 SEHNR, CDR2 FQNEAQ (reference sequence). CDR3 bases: TGTGCCAGCAGCCCCCTTCCCGGGGGCCGGGAGACCCAGTACTTC. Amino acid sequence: CASSPLPGGRETQYF.

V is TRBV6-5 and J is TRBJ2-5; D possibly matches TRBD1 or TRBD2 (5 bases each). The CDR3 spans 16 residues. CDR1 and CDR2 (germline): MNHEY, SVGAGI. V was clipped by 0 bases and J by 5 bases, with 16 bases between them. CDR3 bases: TGTGCCAGCAGTTACTCTCCGGGACCTGCGGAGGAGACCCAGTACTTC. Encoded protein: CASSYSPGPAEETQYF.

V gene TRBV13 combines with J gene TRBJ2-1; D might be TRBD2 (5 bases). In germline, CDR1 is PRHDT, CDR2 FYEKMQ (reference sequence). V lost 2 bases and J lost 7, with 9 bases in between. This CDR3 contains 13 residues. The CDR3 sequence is CASSLTTRNEQFF. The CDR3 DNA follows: TGTGCCAGCAGCTTAACTACTAGGAATGAGCAGTTCTTC.

The CDR3 region is CASSKRGTNEKLFF. The CDR3 DNA reads TGTGCCAGCTCTAAAAGGGGGACTAATGAAAAACTGTTTTTT. This rearrangement joins TRBV13 to TRBJ1-4; D may be TRBD1 (6 bases). The V and J ends lost 8 bases and 2 bases respectively, with 12 bases between them. This CDR3 is 14 amino acids long. Looked up from germline, CDR1 is PRHDT and CDR2 is FYEKMQ (reference sequence).

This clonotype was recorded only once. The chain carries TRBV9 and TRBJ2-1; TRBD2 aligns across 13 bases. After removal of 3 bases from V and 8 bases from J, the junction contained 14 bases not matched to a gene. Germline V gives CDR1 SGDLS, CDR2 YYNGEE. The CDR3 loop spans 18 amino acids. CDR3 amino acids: CASSAGTSGDKPGYEQFF. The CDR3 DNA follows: TGTGCCAGCAGCGCCGGGACTAGCGGGGATAAGCCGGGGTATGAGCAGTTCTTC.

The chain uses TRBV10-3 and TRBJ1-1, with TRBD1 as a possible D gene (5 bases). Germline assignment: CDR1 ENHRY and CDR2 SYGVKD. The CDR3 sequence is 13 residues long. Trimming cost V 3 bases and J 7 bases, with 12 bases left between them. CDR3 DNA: TGTGCCATCAGTGATGGGGGTATAGGTGAAGCTTTCTTT. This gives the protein CAISDGGIGEAFF.

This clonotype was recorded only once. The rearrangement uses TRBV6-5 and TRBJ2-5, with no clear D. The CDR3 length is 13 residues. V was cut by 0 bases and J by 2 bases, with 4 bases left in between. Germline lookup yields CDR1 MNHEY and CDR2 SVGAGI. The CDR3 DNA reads TGTGCCAGCAGTTACTCTAAACAAGAGACCCAGTACTTC. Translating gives CASSYSKQETQYF.

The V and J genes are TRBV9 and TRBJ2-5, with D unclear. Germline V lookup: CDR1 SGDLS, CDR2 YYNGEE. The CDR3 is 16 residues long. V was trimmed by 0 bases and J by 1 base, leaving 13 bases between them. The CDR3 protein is CASSVGGSHLQETQYF. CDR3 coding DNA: TGTGCCAGCAGCGTAGGAGGCTCGCACCTCCAAGAGACCCAGTACTTC.

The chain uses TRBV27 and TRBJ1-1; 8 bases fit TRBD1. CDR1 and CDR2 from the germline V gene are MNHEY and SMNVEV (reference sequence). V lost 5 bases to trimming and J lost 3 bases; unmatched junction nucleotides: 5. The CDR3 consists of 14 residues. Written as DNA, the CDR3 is TGTGCCAGCAGTCTCGACAGGGGCTACACTGAAGCTTTCTTT. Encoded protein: CASSLDRGYTEAFF.

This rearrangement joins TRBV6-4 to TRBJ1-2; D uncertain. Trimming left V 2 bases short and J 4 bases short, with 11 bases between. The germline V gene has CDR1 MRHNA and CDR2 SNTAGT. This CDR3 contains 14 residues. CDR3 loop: CASSDGHPTYGYTF. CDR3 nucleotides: TGTGCCAGCAGTGACGGGCACCCGACCTATGGCTACACCTTC.

In nucleotides, the CDR3 is TGTGCCAGCAGTTTAGTGGGCAGGGAGGTAACCTACGAGCAGTACTTC. Translated, it gives CASSLVGREVTYEQYF. V and J are TRBV28 and TRBJ2-7; tentative D call: TRBD2 (6 bases). Germline assignment: CDR1 MDHEN and CDR2 SYDVKM. CDR3 length: 16 amino acids. Between the trimmed V and J ends, which lost 2 bases and 2 bases, there was a span of 16 bases.

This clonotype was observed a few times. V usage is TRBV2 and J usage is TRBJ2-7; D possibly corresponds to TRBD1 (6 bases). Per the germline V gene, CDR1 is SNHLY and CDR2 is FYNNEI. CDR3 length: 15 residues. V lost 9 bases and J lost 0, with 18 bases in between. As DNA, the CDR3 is TGTGCCAGTCGACCTCCAGGGGAGAGCTCCTACGAGCAGTACTTC. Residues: CASRPPGESSYEQYF. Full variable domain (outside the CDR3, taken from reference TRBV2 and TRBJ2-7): EPEVTQTPSHQVTQMGQEVILRCVPISNHLYFYWYRQILGQKVEFLVSFYNNEISEKSEIFDDQFSVERPDGSNFTLKIRSTKLEDSAMYFCASRPPGESSYEQYFGPGTRLTVT.